Reported below is one TCR beta chain. Its target is not known. The limits of the CDR3 on the DNA are not certain, so only TCRdb's listed CDR3 is given. Both ends counted, the CDR3 spans 12 residues. Germline V gene sequence: CDR1 SQVTM, CDR2 ANQGSEA. The data were obtained in a study of tumor-infiltrating lymphocytes in primary liver carcinoma. For the study at large: About 3.5 to 7.13 million productive TCRbeta reads were obtained from the samples, with similar numbers across tissue types. Study-wide results and limits: Between tumor regions, pairs overlapped more than tumor-adjacent and tumor-blood pairs did. A significantly higher top-250-clone fraction was recorded for tumors than for blood (p = 0.039).

TCR beta cDNA was reverse-transcribed from about 500 ng of total RNA. The reaction used a constant-region primer and ProtoScript II reverse transcriptase. Three nested multiplex PCR rounds, a slightly modified ARM-PCR method, built the TCR beta libraries. The two initial PCR rounds, 9 to 11 cycles each, used TRBV1-TRBV30 forward and C-beta reverse primers. TCRdb used MiXCR to reprocess the multiplex PCR reads, holding one entry per CDR3 protein. The sample includes about 21,000 distinct CDR3 sequences, about 80% seen only once; the top ten take 40%. Co-extraction yielded RNA and DNA from about 20-30 mg of unsorted bulk tissue.

V and J are TRBV29-1 and TRBJ1-1; the table assigns TRBD1, which was not confirmed against the DNA. The sequence was collected from a woman aged 25 to 39 with primary liver carcinoma and hepatitis B virus infection. Input material: liver tumor tissue from sampling region 1. Sample subset: tumor region T1, superior pole. The CDR3 sequence is CSVGTGSTEALF.